This T cell receptor (beta chain) was sequenced during a study of T cells after yellow fever vaccination. Template switching by 5'RACE produced TCR cDNA, adding a universal primer site and UMIs. TCRdb analysed the 5' RACE reads with MiXCR anew, one entry per CDR3 protein. The repertoire has some 670,000 distinct CDR3 sequences, 9% to 15% of them found once; the top ten carry around 14%. Only a few counts were recorded for this clonotype. V dropped 4 bases and J dropped 1; count of bases not matched to a gene: 5. Germline CDR1 reads DFQATT; CDR2 reads SNEGSKA (reference sequence). The CDR3 sequence is 16 residues long.

V and J are TRBV20-1 and TRBJ2-4, with TRBD1 matching over 12 bases. The clonotype originates from a man younger than 45 who received the YFV17D yellow fever vaccine. The sample here was PBMCs, taken on the day of the yellow fever booster vaccination. CDR3 nucleotides: TGCAGTGCTACCCGGGACAGGGGGCTTGCCAAAAACATTCAGTACTTC. Translated, it gives CSATRDRGLAKNIQYF.